The rows below give T cell receptor beta chains drawn from one sample of a study of immune evolution from preneoplasia to lung adenocarcinoma. Measured with immunoSEQ multiplex PCR; TCRdb has only the in-frame clones, and not every one. The sample holds about 5,200 clones, around 79% seen once. Sample: FFPE normal lung tissue adjacent to the tumor. These receptors all stem from a person between 55 and 70 years old with lung adenocarcinoma. CDR3s include the opening cysteine and the closing phenylalanine or tryptophan. The D gene is left open where the match is weak. Clone size is given for some rows only: seen once, a few or many times, or a class if the clone is expanded.

size	D	V	J	CDR3	DNA
.	.	TRBV27	TRBJ2-7	CASSLSTFGWHEQYF	TGTGCCAGCAGTTTATCGACGTTCGGCTGGCACGAGCAGTACTTC
.	.	TRBV29-1	TRBJ1-4	CSVAGTSSIATNEKLFF	TGCAGCGTTGCGGGTACATCCTCCATTGCAACTAATGAAAAACTGTTTTTT
.	.	TRBV18	TRBJ1-5	CASSPQGDQPQHF	TGTGCCAGCTCACCACAGGGGGACCAGCCCCAGCATTTT
once	.	TRBV2	TRBJ2-7	CASNREDYEQYF	TGTGCCAGTAACAGGGAGGACTACGAGCAGTACTTC
.	.	TRBV11-2	TRBJ2-1	CASSRTSNEQFF	TGTGCCAGCAGCCGTACTAGTAATGAGCAGTTCTTC
.	.	TRBV28	TRBJ2-5	CASSLGGQTETQYF	TGTGCCAGCAGTTTGGGAGGTCAGACGGAGACCCAGTACTTC
few	.	TRBV5-4	TRBJ1-2	CASSGGAESVNYGYTF	TGTGCCAGCAGCGGCGGTGCAGAATCAGTTAACTATGGCTACACCTTC
.	.	TRBV5-4	TRBJ1-4	CASSPRGEKLFF	TGTGCCAGCAGCCCGCGGGGTGAAAAACTGTTTTTT
.	TRBD2	TRBV6-6	TRBJ2-7	CASSYTSGDLSYEQYF	TGTGCCAGCAGTTACACTAGCGGGGATCTCTCCTACGAGCAGTACTTC
once	.	TRBV5-6	TRBJ1-2	CASSLFRGNYGYTF	TGTGCCAGTAGCTTGTTCAGGGGAAACTATGGCTACACCTTC
.	TRBD1	TRBV11-2	TRBJ2-7	CASTPQPGQGAYEQYF	TGTGCCAGCACCCCACAACCGGGACAGGGGGCCTACGAGCAGTACTTC
.	.	TRBV27	TRBJ1-2	CASSFKGPVSGNYGYTF	TGTGCCAGCAGTTTTAAAGGGCCCGTCAGTGGCAACTATGGCTACACCTTC
few	.	TRBV6-6	TRBJ1-5	CASSYSDKSNQPQHF	TGTGCCAGCAGTTACTCAGACAAGAGCAATCAGCCCCAGCATTTT
.	TRBD1	TRBV7-8	TRBJ1-1	CASSSQDRGTEAFF	TGTGCCAGCAGCTCTCAAGACAGGGGGACTGAAGCTTTCTTT
.	.	TRBV30	TRBJ1-6	CAWSGLDARRPLHF	TGTGCCTGGAGTGGGTTGGACGCCCGTCGGCCCCTCCACTTT
.	.	TRBV19	TRBJ1-2	CASSVVPENYGYTF	TGTGCCAGTAGTGTTGTCCCAGAGAACTATGGCTACACCTTC
few	TRBD2	TRBV5-5	TRBJ2-5	CASSRGHKRGLQETQYF	TGTGCCAGCAGCCGGGGGCATAAGCGGGGGCTTCAAGAGACCCAGTACTTC
.	TRBD1	TRBV19	TRBJ1-5	CASHGQGNQPQHF	TGTGCCAGTCACGGACAGGGCAATCAGCCCCAGCATTTT
.	.	TRBV5-1	TRBJ2-2	CASSFQQQNTGELFF	TGCGCCAGCAGCTTCCAGCAGCAGAACACCGGGGAGCTGTTTTTT
.	.	TRBV30	TRBJ1-5	CAWSGVNSNQPQHF	TGTGCCTGGAGTGGAGTAAATAGCAATCAGCCCCAGCATTTT
few	.	TRBV7-6	TRBJ2-3	CASSLEDYHTQYF	TGTGCCAGCAGCTTAGAGGACTATCATACGCAGTATTTT
few	.	TRBV4-1	TRBJ1-1	CASSPSPGIQNTEAFF	TGCGCCAGCAGTCCGTCGCCAGGGATCCAGAACACTGAAGCTTTCTTT
.	.	TRBV7-9	TRBJ1-6	CASSLGQVYNSPLHF	TGTGCCAGCAGCTTAGGACAGGTCTATAATTCACCCCTCCACTTT
once	TRBD1	TRBV18	TRBJ1-5	CASSPTTGLNQPQHF	TGTGCCAGCTCACCAACGACAGGGCTCAATCAGCCCCAGCATTTT
.	.	TRBV10-3	TRBJ2-5	CAISGVGGPGETQYF	TGTGCCATCAGTGGAGTCGGGGGGCCGGGGGAGACCCAGTACTTC
.	TRBD2	TRBV18	TRBJ2-5	CASSPSGGGARETQYF	TGTGCCAGCTCACCATCGGGCGGGGGGGCCCGGGAGACCCAGTACTTC
.	.	TRBV28	TRBJ1-1	CASNTGLNTEAFF	TGTGCCAGCAATACAGGCCTGAACACTGAAGCTTTCTTT
.	TRBD2	TRBV7-8	TRBJ2-1	CASSLVQGLAGESYNEQFF	TGTGCCAGCAGCTTAGTCCAGGGGTTAGCGGGAGAATCCTACAATGAGCAGTTCTTC
.	.	TRBV4-1	TRBJ1-1	CASSQDFLSAAFF	TGCGCCAGCAGCCAAGATTTCCTCTCTGCAGCTTTCTTT
once	.	TRBV27	TRBJ1-2	CASSRQTVSGSYTF	TGTGCCAGCAGTCGCCAGACAGTGTCTGGGAGCTACACCTTC
.	.	TRBV5-6	TRBJ2-5	CASSLGHSGETQYF	TGTGCCAGCAGCTTGGGACATTCGGGAGAGACCCAGTACTTC
.	TRBD2	TRBV6-4	TRBJ2-7	CASSQSEGGHEQYF	TGTGCCAGCAGCCAATCGGAGGGAGGGCACGAGCAGTACTTC
.	.	TRBV2	TRBJ1-1	CASSERGAKLNTEAFF	TGTGCCAGCAGTGAACGCGGGGCGAAGTTGAACACTGAAGCTTTCTTT
once	TRBD1	TRBV2	TRBJ1-2	CASSLGQGEIGGYTF	TGTGCCAGCAGCCTGGGACAGGGGGAAATAGGTGGCTACACCTTC
.	TRBD1	TRBV28	TRBJ1-2	CASRITGEWDYTF	TGTGCCAGCAGGATTACAGGGGAATGGGACTACACCTTC
.	.	TRBV28	TRBJ1-5	CAAITDNQPQHF	TGTGCTGCTATCACAGATAATCAGCCCCAGCATTTT